The 5 T cell receptor beta chains below come from one sample, sequenced in a study of molecular identifiers for immune sequencing clone quantification. TCRdb reprocessed the PCR reads via MiXCR and lists one record per CDR3 protein. The table records hundreds of thousands of distinct CDR3 sequences, 20% of them present only once. The sequenced material came from naive CD8+ T cells from blood, with Jurkat cell RNA spiked in. Subset indicated: FACS-sorted CD8+CD4-CCR7+CD45RA+ naive T cells. These receptors originate from a human donor in good health. Some libraries in this study had Jurkat cell RNA spiked in.

With respect to this clonotype: Being one base from a much bigger clone, this may be a read error. The V call is TRBV6-2 or TRBV6-3, the J call TRBJ1-5; D not certain. This CDR3 is built from 16 residues. V lost 5 bases, J lost 1 base, and 15 bases lay in between. Germline CDR1 MNHEY, CDR2 SVGEGT. The CDR3 here is CASSHYPGASNQPQHF. CDR3 DNA: TGTGCCAGCAGTCACTATCCGGGAGCAAGCAATCAGCCCCAGCATTTT.

This clonotype appeared a few times. The V call is TRBV10-3, the J call TRBJ2-2; D is ambiguous. The CDR3 has 15 amino acids. The ends were cut back, 3 bases at V and 1 base at J, with 9 bases in the middle. Germline assignment: CDR1 ENHRY and CDR2 SYGVKD. The CDR3 loop is CAISDLWGNTGELFF. The CDR3 DNA follows: TGTGCCATCAGTGATTTGTGGGGGAACACCGGGGAGCTGTTTTTT.

Many counts were recorded for this clonotype. The gene calls are TRBV7-8 and TRBJ2-1, with D tentatively TRBD1 (6 bases). The CDR3 covers 13 residues. V was clipped by 5 bases and J by 10 bases, with 15 bases between them. Germline V gives CDR1 SGHVS, CDR2 FQNEAQ. The CDR3 spells CASSPRGGIEQFF. The CDR3 region has the DNA TGTGCCAGCAGCCCAAGAGGGGGAATAGAGCAGTTCTTC.

This CDR3 reads CASSQRATARGQHQPQHF. Written as DNA, the CDR3 is TGCGCCAGCAGTCAACGGGCAACCGCCCGGGGGCAACATCAGCCCCAGCATTTT. The chain carries TRBV23-1 and TRBJ1-5; perhaps TRBD1 as D (6 bases). TRBV23-1 falls under the ORF class, with uncertain function. The CDR3 is 18 amino acids. V dropped 2 bases and J dropped 5 bases, with 22 bases sitting between them.

Ten or more counts support this clonotype. J is TRBJ2-1 and V is TRBV11-2; 7 bases map to TRBD1. V shed 7 bases and J 0 bases; nucleotides not matched to a gene: 3. This CDR3 contains 14 residues. Germline CDR1 reads SGHAT; CDR2 reads FQNNGV. The CDR3 sequence is CASTRQGSYNEQFF. The CDR3 DNA reads as TGTGCCAGCACCCGACAGGGCTCCTACAATGAGCAGTTCTTC.